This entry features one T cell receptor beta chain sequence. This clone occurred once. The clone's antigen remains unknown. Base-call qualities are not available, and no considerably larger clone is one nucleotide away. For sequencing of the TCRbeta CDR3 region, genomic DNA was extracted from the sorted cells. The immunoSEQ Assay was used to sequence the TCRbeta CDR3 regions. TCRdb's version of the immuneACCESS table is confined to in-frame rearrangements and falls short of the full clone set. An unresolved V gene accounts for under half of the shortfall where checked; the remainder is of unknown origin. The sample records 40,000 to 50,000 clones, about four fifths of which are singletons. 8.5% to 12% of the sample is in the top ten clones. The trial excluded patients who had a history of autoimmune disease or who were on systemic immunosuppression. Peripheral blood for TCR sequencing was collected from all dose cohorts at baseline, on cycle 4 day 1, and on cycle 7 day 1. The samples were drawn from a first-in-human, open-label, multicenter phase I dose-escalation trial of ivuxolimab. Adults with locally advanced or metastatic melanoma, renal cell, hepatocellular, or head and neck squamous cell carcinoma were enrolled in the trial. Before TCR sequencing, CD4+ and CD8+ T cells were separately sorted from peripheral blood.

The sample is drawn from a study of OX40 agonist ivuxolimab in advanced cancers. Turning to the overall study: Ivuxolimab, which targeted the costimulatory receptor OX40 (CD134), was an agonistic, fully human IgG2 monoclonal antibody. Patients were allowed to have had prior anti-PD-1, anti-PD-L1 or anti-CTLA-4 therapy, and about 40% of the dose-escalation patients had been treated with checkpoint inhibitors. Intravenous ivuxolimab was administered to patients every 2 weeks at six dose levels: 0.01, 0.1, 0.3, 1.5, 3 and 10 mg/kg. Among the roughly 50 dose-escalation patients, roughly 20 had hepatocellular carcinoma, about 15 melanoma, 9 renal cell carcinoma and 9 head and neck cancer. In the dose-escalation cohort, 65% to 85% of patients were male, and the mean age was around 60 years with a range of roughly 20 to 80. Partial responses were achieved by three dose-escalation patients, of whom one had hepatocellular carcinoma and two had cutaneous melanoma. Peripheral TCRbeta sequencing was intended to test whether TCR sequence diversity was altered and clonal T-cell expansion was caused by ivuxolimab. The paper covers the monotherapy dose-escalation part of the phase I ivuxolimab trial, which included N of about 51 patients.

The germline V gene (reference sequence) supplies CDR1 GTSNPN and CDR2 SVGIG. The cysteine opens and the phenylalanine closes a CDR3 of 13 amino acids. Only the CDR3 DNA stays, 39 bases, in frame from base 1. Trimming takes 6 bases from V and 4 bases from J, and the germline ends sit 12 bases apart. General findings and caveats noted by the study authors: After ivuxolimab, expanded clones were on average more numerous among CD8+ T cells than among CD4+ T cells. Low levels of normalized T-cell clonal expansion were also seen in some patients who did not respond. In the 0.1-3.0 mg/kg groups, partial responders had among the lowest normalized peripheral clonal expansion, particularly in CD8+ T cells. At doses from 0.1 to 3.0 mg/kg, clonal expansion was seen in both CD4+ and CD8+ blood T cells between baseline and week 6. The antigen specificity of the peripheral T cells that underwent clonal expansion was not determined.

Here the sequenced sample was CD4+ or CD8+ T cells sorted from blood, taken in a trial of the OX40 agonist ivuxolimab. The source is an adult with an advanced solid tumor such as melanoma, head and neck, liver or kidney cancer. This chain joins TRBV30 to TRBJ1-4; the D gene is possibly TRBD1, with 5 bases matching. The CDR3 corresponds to CACWGRNNEKLFF. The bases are TGTGCCTGCTGGGGACGGAATAATGAAAAACTGTTTTTT.